This T cell receptor beta chain was captured by sequencing in a study of Ad26.COV2.S vaccination and SARS-CoV-2 variants. Per germline, CDR1 SGHVS and CDR2 FNYEAQ. Trimming stripped 1 base from V and 1 base from J, with 4 bases between. This CDR3 is built from 13 residues. Treatment of the sample: about 20 received Ad26.COV2.S at low or high dose, single or two shots; about 5 received placebo; per-sample allocation not given. Day 63 after the first vaccine or placebo injection was the time point for sampling. Sequencing was performed with immunoSEQ multiplex PCR; in TCRdb, only in-frame clones are kept and a portion is missing. The table includes 300,000 to 400,000 clones, approximately 85% detected once. Worth noting for this clone: Other DNA sequences in the same sample also yield this CDR3.

This clonotype was obtained from a person between 18 and 65 years old who received the Ad26.COV2.S COVID-19 vaccine or a placebo. This rearrangement joins TRBV7-6 to TRBJ1-1; D gene uncertain. The sample consisted of peripheral blood, taken in a trial of Ad26.COV2.S vaccine versus placebo. The CDR3 bases are TGTGCCAGCAGCTTAGAACAGAACACTGAAGCTTTCTTT. Its translation: CASSLEQNTEAFF.